Listed below are T cell receptor beta chains from one sample, sequenced in a study of cytomegalovirus exposure and HLA in healthy donors. Clones were read by immunoSEQ multiplex PCR, and TCRdb kept only the in-frame ones, dropping some. The sample consists of fewer than 250,000 clones, around 79% of them appearing once. The source material was PBMCs. The receptors were gathered from a male donor in good health and CMV-seronegative. The CDR3 runs from the conserved cysteine through the conserved F or W. A D gene is named only where the DNA matches it firmly. Where a row states a size, it is once, few, many or the class of an expanded clone; other rows omit it.

TGTGCCTGGGGAGTAGGACAGGGGGCAAATGGCTACACCTTC	CAWGVGQGANGYTF	TRBJ1-2	TRBD1	TRBV30	-
TGTGCCAGCTCATCACCGACAGGGATTCGCTATGGCTACACCTTC	CASSSPTGIRYGYTF	TRBJ1-2	TRBD1	TRBV18	few
TGTGCCAGCAGTTTCGGCAGAACAGGGCGGTCCTACAATGAGCAGTTCTTC	CASSFGRTGRSYNEQFF	TRBJ2-1	-	TRBV28	-
TGTGCCAGCAGTTACGGAGCGGGGTACAATGAGCAGTTCTTC	CASSYGAGYNEQFF	TRBJ2-1	TRBD2	TRBV6-5	-
TGTGCCAGCAGCGCCGGGACAGGCACCTACGAGCAGTACTTC	CASSAGTGTYEQYF	TRBJ2-7	TRBD1	TRBV9	-
TGTGCCAGCGGGGCCCGGGAGACCCAGTACTTC	CASGARETQYF	TRBJ2-5	-	TRBV6-6	-
TGCAGCCCACGGCGGGCGGGAGGGATCTACAATGAGCAGTTCTTC	CSPRRAGGIYNEQFF	TRBJ2-1	TRBD2	TRBV29-1	-
TGTGCCAGCAGCGTAGAGGATAGGGAGGCAGATACGCAGTATTTT	CASSVEDREADTQYF	TRBJ2-3	-	TRBV9	-
TGTGCCAGCAGTTTATCAGACTGGCCTAGCACAGATACGCAGTATTTT	CASSLSDWPSTDTQYF	TRBJ2-3	-	TRBV27	-
TGTGCCAGCAGCGTCGTTATGGCAGGCGACACCGGGGAGCTGTTTTTT	CASSVVMAGDTGELFF	TRBJ2-2	-	TRBV9	-
TGTGCCAGCAGCTTAAGGGGGGGCGCCGGGCCCTACGAGCAGTACTTC	CASSLRGGAGPYEQYF	TRBJ2-7	-	TRBV7-8	-
TGTGCCTCCCGAAGGGGGTATACCGGGGAGCTGTTTTTT	CASRRGYTGELFF	TRBJ2-2	-	TRBV9	-
TGTGCCAGCAGCCCCGTTCAGGGGCTGGAGACCCAGTACTTC	CASSPVQGLETQYF	TRBJ2-5	-	TRBV27	-
TGCAGCGTTGGACACTTTTCCTACGAGCAGTACTTC	CSVGHFSYEQYF	TRBJ2-7	-	TRBV29-1	-
TGTGCCAGCAGCCAAGAATTCAGACAGGGCTCTGAAGCTTTCTTT	CASSQEFRQGSEAFF	TRBJ1-1	TRBD1	TRBV4-2	-
TGTGCCAGCAGCGTAGTTCCCACCCCCCGGGACAGGGGATCGAACACTGAAGCTTTCTTT	CASSVVPTPRDRGSNTEAFF	TRBJ1-1	TRBD1	TRBV9	-
TGTGCCAGCAGCCAAGAGATAGCGGGGGGGCCGGCAGATACGCAGTATTTT	CASSQEIAGGPADTQYF	TRBJ2-3	TRBD2	TRBV14	-
TGTGCCAGCAGACAAGGGGAAGATCAGCCCCAGCATTTT	CASRQGEDQPQHF	TRBJ1-5	-	TRBV6-6	-
TGTGCCAGCAGCCTCAGGAGGGCTGGCACTCAGGCTGGAAACACCATATATTTT	CASSLRRAGTQAGNTIYF	TRBJ1-3	-	TRBV7-8	-
TGCGCCAGCAGGCCAACTAGTGTTGGGGCCAACGTCCTGACTTTC	CASRPTSVGANVLTF	TRBJ2-6	-	TRBV5-1	few
TGTGCCAGCAGCTACGGACTAGGACTTTACAATGAGCAGTTCTTC	CASSYGLGLYNEQFF	TRBJ2-1	TRBD2	TRBV7-3	few
TGTGCCAGCAGCCGGGCCGGGACAGGAGTCACCATATATTTT	CASSRAGTGVTIYF	TRBJ1-3	TRBD1	TRBV7-2	-
TGTGCCAGCAGCCCCAGAGGTCAAATGAGCAATCAGCCCCAGCATTTT	CASSPRGQMSNQPQHF	TRBJ1-5	-	TRBV5-8	once
TGTGCCAGCAGCTTGGCCGGGACAGGGTCCTCTGGGGCCAACGTCCTGACTTTC	CASSLAGTGSSGANVLTF	TRBJ2-6	TRBD1	TRBV5-4	-
TGTGCCAGCAGGGGCCCGGCAGGGACTAGCGTAGCCTACGAGCAGTACTTC	CASRGPAGTSVAYEQYF	TRBJ2-7	TRBD2	TRBV11-2	-
TGTGCCAGCAGCCGGGGACAGGGATCCAGGGAGCAGTACTTC	CASSRGQGSREQYF	TRBJ2-7	TRBD1	TRBV7-9	-
TGTGCCAGCAGTGGTAGTTATATTAACAATGAGCAGTTCTTC	CASSGSYINNEQFF	TRBJ2-1	-	TRBV2	-
TGTGCCAGCAGCCAAGGCTGGAGTACCGGGGAGCTGTTTTTT	CASSQGWSTGELFF	TRBJ2-2	-	TRBV4-2	few
TGTGCCAGTAGTATGCCCCCGAGGCTAGCGGGAGTCCCAGATACGCAGTATTTT	CASSMPPRLAGVPDTQYF	TRBJ2-3	TRBD2	TRBV19	-
TGTGCCAGCAGTGACCTAGGACTGTTCGCGCAGTTCTTC	CASSDLGLFAQFF	TRBJ2-1	-	TRBV2	-
TGTGCCAGCAGCTGGGAGACTAGCGGCTACAATGAGCAGTTCTTC	CASSWETSGYNEQFF	TRBJ2-1	TRBD2	TRBV7-9	-
TGTGCCAGTGGACACAGGAACACTGAAGCTTTCTTT	CASGHRNTEAFF	TRBJ1-1	-	TRBV19	-
TGTGCCAGCTCTCCGGGGATTAACACTGAAGCTTTCTTT	CASSPGINTEAFF	TRBJ1-1	-	TRBV5-8	-
TGTGCCAGCAGTTATACGAGACAGGAAATCTATGGCTACACCTTC	CASSYTRQEIYGYTF	TRBJ1-2	-	TRBV6-5	-
TGCGCCAGCAGCCAAGGACTCGAGAACTATGGCTACACCTTC	CASSQGLENYGYTF	TRBJ1-2	-	TRBV4-3	-
TGTGCTAGCAGCTTAACGGGGGGGAGCAGGGATACGCAGTATTTT	CASSLTGGSRDTQYF	TRBJ2-3	TRBD2	TRBV7-7	-
TGTGCCAGCAGCGTAGGACTAGCGGGATACGAGCAGTACTTC	CASSVGLAGYEQYF	TRBJ2-7	TRBD2	TRBV9	-
TGTGCCAGCAGCAAGGAACGGGACTATGGCTACACCTTC	CASSKERDYGYTF	TRBJ1-2	-	TRBV27	few
TGTGCCAGCAGTTTAGTTGCGGGGCCCAGAGATACGCAGTATTTT	CASSLVAGPRDTQYF	TRBJ2-3	-	TRBV27	-